This TCR beta chain was captured by sequencing in a study of T cells in Graves' hyperthyroidism and ophthalmopathy. Whole-study findings and limits: The model's output predicted ophthalmopathy at a median of around 7 months prior to onset.

Amplified TCR beta CDR3 regions derived from RNA transcripts. The study used the HTBI primer set for a first-round RT-PCR of the TCR CDR3. TCRdb re-analysed the multiplex PCR reads in MiXCR, keeping a single row per CDR3 protein. The repertoire has more than 350,000 distinct CDR3 sequences, 14% of them found once; the top ten carry around a fifth. The CDR3 runs 14 residues. The ends were cut back, 2 bases at V and 0 bases at J, with 8 bases in the middle. Germline CDR1 and CDR2: DFQATT and SNEGSKA (reference sequence). This clonotype was seen ten or more times. Its antigen is not identified. With duration under 3 months, ophthalmopathy was active: Clinical Activity Score at least 3, NOSPECS at least 4. Clinical symptoms, serum thyroxine and TRAb, thyroid ultrasound and orbital computed tomography together formed the diagnostic basis.

Sequencing was performed on blood. The sequence was collected from a woman aged 30 to 39 with Graves' ophthalmopathy. The chain couples TRBV20-1 to TRBJ2-1, with D unclear. CDR3 DNA sequence: TGCAGTGCTAGACCCAGGAGCTCCTACAATGAGCAGTTCTTC. Translating gives CSARPRSSYNEQFF.